The rows below give T cell receptor beta chains drawn from one sample of a study of T cell responses to AZD1222 COVID-19 vaccine. This table comes from immunoSEQ multiplex PCR, and its TCRdb copy is limited to in-frame clones, with some not included. The sample contains under 70,000 clones, more than 70% of which appear only once. The sequencing here drew on peripheral blood, taken on day 0 of AZD1222 vaccination. Source of these receptors: an adult in good health. CDR3s include the opening cysteine and the closing phenylalanine or tryptophan. Each record gives: V gene, D gene, J gene, clone size, CDR3 protein. The D gene is left open where the match is weak. Not every row has a clone size; where given, it reads once, few, many or a size class.

>TRBV11-2|TRBD1|TRBJ2-1|.
CASSSRGQSYNEQFF
>TRBV29-1|.|TRBJ1-1|.
CSASGGGFGDTEAFF
>TRBV11-2|.|TRBJ2-3|.
CASSLQDLSTDTQYF
>TRBV2|TRBD1|TRBJ1-2|.
CASTGTAGNYGYTF
>TRBV6-2/TRBV6-3|.|TRBJ2-2|.
CASSFWTGELFF
>TRBV10-3|TRBD1|TRBJ1-1|.
CAIRGTGGMNTEAFF
>TRBV11-3|.|TRBJ2-7|few
CASSLGRGEQYF
>TRBV3-1/TRBV3-2|.|TRBJ1-6|.
CASSQEWGGGSPLHF
>TRBV12-5|.|TRBJ2-5|few
CASGLVDLPETQYF
>TRBV12-3/TRBV12-4|.|TRBJ2-5|few
CASSFGGTETQYF
>TRBV28|.|TRBJ1-1|.
CASSPIRVSAEAFF
>TRBV3-1/TRBV3-2|TRBD2|TRBJ2-3|.
CASSPFGASGGTDTQYF
>TRBV11-2|TRBD1|TRBJ1-2|.
CASSPGTGPLVGYTF
>TRBV4-3|.|TRBJ1-1|.
CASSLQQENTEAFF
>TRBV27|.|TRBJ2-7|.
CASSFLQGGEQYF
>TRBV28|.|TRBJ1-1|.
CASSWRGEGTEAFF
>TRBV30|.|TRBJ2-2|.
CAWSVTAGELFF
>TRBV6-5|.|TRBJ1-4|.
CASSSRGDEKLFF
>TRBV6-6|.|TRBJ2-1|.
CASRRLDYEQFF
>TRBV11-2|.|TRBJ2-1|.
CASRLLGGEQFF
>TRBV3-1/TRBV3-2|TRBD1|TRBJ1-1|once
CASMGQGDTEAFF
>TRBV28|TRBD2|TRBJ2-2|.
CASSLTGGGTGELFF
>TRBV5-1|.|TRBJ1-6|.
CASSLTGTVRGVAPLHF
>TRBV19|.|TRBJ1-2|.
CASTANSYGYTF
>TRBV5-4|.|TRBJ1-2|.
CASIKDPSYYGYTF
>TRBV4-3|.|TRBJ1-2|few
CASSQRVGGYGYTF
>TRBV11-1|.|TRBJ2-7|.
CASSPKGVGVYEQYF
>TRBV6-1|.|TRBJ2-4|.
CASSEGRPSENIQYF
>TRBV5-1|.|TRBJ2-7|.
CASSLPSGTSGEQYF
>TRBV12-3/TRBV12-4|.|TRBJ2-1|.
CASSDPFDEQFF
>TRBV10-2|.|TRBJ2-1|.
CASVDRTGAQQFF
>TRBV27|TRBD2|TRBJ2-2|once
CASSQRGGTNTGELFF
>TRBV5-5|TRBD1|TRBJ1-5|.
CASSLGTGQISNQPQHF
>TRBV27|.|TRBJ2-7|.
CASSFSAGQFSYEQYF
>TRBV28|.|TRBJ2-5|few
CASSLLETQYF
>TRBV12-3/TRBV12-4|.|TRBJ2-1|.
CASSPGPPNEQFF
>TRBV5-6|.|TRBJ1-5|.
CASSLKGRGNQPQHF
>TRBV5-4|TRBD1|TRBJ2-7|.
CASSRNRGSYEQYF